This T cell receptor (beta chain) was recovered during a study of response to subunit inactivated influenza vaccine. MiXCR was run by TCRdb on the RT-PCR reads, yielding one entry per CDR3 protein. The sample records 750,000 to 850,000 distinct CDR3 sequences, approximately 18% being singletons. The CDR3 has 14 residues. Germline CDR1 SGHAT, CDR2 FQNNGV. After removal of 5 bases from V and 10 bases from J, the junction contained 13 bases not matched to a gene. This clonotype was counted a few times. What it binds is unknown. Overall study findings and caveats: Authors suggested each seasonal flu vaccination may recruit only limited numbers of new T cells.

The receptor comes from a man in his fifties who received an inactivated influenza vaccine. Sequenced material: PBMCs from blood, taken 5 days after vaccination. This rearrangement joins TRBV11-2 to TRBJ1-1; 7 nucleotides agree with TRBD1. The CDR3 DNA follows: TGTGCCAGCAGCGTCGGACAGGCGGCGAGGGGAGCTTTCTTT. Its translation: CASSVGQAARGAFF.